The 2 T cell receptor beta chains below come from one sample, sequenced in a study of spatial heterogeneity in lung cancer. Time point indicated: sample taken at primary tumor resection. TCRdb re-called the 5' RACE reads with MiXCR, one entry per CDR3 protein. The table shows 40,000 to 55,000 distinct CDR3 sequences, with around 13% occurring only once. The input for sequencing was PBMCs, taken at surgery. All receptors derive from a male donor with early-stage non-small cell lung cancer.

This clonotype was seen only a few times. The DNA of the CDR3 is TGCGCCAGCAGTGTAGGAACATGGGGCAATGAGCAGTTCTTC. Amino acid sequence: CASSVGTWGNEQFF. V and J are TRBV5-1 and TRBJ2-1, with D uncertain. This CDR3 is built from 14 residues. The germline V gene has CDR1 SGHRS and CDR2 YFSETQ. The V end lost 5 bases, the J end lost 6 bases, and 15 bases lay between the germline ends.

This clonotype was recorded a few times. The rearrangement joins TRBV10-3 to TRBJ2-1; 13 bases line up with TRBD2. V dropped 11 bases and J dropped 8; count of bases not matched to a gene: 6. Germline assignment: CDR1 ENHRY and CDR2 SYGVKD. The CDR3 loop spans 13 amino acids. CDR3 sequence: CAAGTSGIDEQFF. CDR3 nucleotide sequence: TGTGCCGCGGGGACTAGCGGGATCGATGAGCAGTTCTTC.